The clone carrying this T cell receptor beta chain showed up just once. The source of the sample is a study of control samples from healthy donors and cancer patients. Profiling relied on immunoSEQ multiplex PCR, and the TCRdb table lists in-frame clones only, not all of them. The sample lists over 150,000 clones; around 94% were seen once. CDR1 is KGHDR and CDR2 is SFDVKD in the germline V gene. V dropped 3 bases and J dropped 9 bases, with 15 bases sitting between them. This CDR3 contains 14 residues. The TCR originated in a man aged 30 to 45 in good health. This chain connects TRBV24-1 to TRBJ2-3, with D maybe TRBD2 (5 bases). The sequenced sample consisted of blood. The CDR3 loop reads CATSDIGSDSTQYF. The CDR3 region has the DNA TGTGCCACCAGTGATATAGGGAGCGACTCGACGCAGTATTTT.